The 4 T cell receptor beta chains below all came from one sample that was sequenced in a study of shared clonotypes between healthy human individuals. Naive-designated CD8 cells lacked CD45RO, were positively enriched for CCR7, and omitted terminally differentiated effector memory CD45RA+ cells. TCRdb's copy holds only in-frame clones and misses some; the assay was immunoSEQ multiplex PCR. This table holds a few million clones, over 85% found once. Sequenced input: naive CD8+ T cells from PBMCs. The receptors were sampled from a man between 18 and 35 years old in good health. Some clones in this sample may be carry-over from other donors' samples.

The chain couples TRBV5-6 to TRBJ2-1, with 12 bases fitting TRBD2. CDR3 size: 16 residues. V shed 5 bases and J 8 bases; nucleotides not matched to a gene: 11. Germline values: CDR1 SGHDT, CDR2 YYEEEE. The CDR3 reads CASSRGLAGLVDEQFF. The CDR3 coding sequence is TGTGCCAGCAGTCGGGGACTAGCGGGCCTGGTGGATGAGCAGTTCTTC.

The chain carries TRBV4-1 and TRBJ1-5; D perhaps matches TRBD1 (6 bases). The CDR3 extends over 17 amino acids. V was trimmed by 0 bases and J by 2 bases, leaving 14 bases between them. Germline CDR1 reads MGHRA; CDR2 reads YSYEKL. In DNA form, the CDR3 reads TGCGCCAGCAGCCAAGATTTAAAGGGGGTTGGCAATCAGCCCCAGCATTTT. It codes for CASSQDLKGVGNQPQHF.

The rearrangement uses TRBV11-3 and TRBJ2-5; TRBD1 might be the D (5 bases). V was shortened by 3 bases and J by 2 bases, with 7 bases between the two germline ends. CDR3 size: 13 residues. Looked up from germline, CDR1 is SGHNT and CDR2 is YENEEA. The CDR3 sequence is CASSLTDQETQYF. CDR3 DNA: TGTGCCAGCAGCTTGACAGATCAAGAGACCCAGTACTTC.

This chain joins TRBV1 and TRBJ2-3; no DNA check was done on the table's D call, TRBD2. TRBV1 is deemed a pseudogene. CDR3 size: 17 residues. Here the CDR3 DNA reads TGCACCAGCAGCCAAGAAGGGAGCGATTGGGGCACAGATACGCAGTATTTT. Its translation is CTSSQEGSDWGTDTQYF.